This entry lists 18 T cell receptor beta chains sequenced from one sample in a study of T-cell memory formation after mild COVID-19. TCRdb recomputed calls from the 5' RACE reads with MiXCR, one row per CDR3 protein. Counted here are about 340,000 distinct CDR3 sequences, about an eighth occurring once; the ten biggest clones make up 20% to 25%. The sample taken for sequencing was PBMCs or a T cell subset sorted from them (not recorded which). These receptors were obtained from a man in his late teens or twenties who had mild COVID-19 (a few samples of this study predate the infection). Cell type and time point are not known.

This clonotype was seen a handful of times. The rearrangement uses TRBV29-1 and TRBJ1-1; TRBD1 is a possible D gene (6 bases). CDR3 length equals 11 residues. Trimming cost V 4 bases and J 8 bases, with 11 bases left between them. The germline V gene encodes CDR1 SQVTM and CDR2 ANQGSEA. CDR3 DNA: TGCAGCGTTGTGGCGGGACACGAAGCTTTCTTT. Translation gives CSVVAGHEAFF.

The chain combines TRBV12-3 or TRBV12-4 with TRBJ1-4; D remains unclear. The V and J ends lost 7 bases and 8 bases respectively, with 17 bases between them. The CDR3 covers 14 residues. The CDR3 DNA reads TGTGCCAGCAACCTAGACCGGCGGCGGGAAAAACTGTTTTTT. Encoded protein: CASNLDRRREKLFF.

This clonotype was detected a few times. The CDR3 spells CSARLAGGPRNEQFF. CDR3 coding DNA: TGCAGTGCTAGACTAGCGGGGGGGCCAAGGAATGAGCAGTTCTTC. The chain has TRBV20-1 and TRBJ2-1; 12 positions match TRBD2. Germline V gene lookup returns CDR1 DFQATT and CDR2 SNEGSKA (reference sequence). The CDR3 runs 15 residues. The V segment lost 2 bases and the J segment 7 bases; nucleotides outside the gene matches: 6.

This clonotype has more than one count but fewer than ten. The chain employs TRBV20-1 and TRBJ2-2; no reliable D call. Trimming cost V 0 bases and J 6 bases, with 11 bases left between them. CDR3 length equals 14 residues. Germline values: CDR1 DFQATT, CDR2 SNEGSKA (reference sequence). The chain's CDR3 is CSARDTQMPGELFF. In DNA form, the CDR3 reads TGCAGTGCTAGAGATACGCAAATGCCCGGGGAGCTGTTTTTT.

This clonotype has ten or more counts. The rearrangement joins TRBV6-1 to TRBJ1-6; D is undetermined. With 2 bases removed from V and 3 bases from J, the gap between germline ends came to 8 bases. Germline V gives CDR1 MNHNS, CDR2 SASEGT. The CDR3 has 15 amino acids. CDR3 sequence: CASSEISVYNSPLHF. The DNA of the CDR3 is TGTGCCAGCAGTGAAATTTCTGTCTATAATTCACCCCTCCACTTT.

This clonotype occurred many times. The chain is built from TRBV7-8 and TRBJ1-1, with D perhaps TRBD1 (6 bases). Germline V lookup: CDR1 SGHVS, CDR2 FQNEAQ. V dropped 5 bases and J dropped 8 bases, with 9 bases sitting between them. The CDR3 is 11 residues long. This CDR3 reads CASSHTGEAFF. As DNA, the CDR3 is TGTGCCAGCAGCCATACAGGGGAAGCTTTCTTT.

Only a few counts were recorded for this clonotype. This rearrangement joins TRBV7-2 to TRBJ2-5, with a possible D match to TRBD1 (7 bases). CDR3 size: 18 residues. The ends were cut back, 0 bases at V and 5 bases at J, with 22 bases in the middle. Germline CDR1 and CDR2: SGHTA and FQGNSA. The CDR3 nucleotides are TGTGCCAGCAGCTTAGCCCAGGGGGGAGTCAGGGGTAGGGAGACCCAGTACTTC. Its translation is CASSLAQGGVRGRETQYF. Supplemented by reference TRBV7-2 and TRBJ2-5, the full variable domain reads GAGVSQSPSNKVTEKGKDVELRCDPISGHTALYWYRQSLGQGLEFLIYFQGNSAPDKSGLPSDRFSAERTGGSVSTLTIQRTQQEDSAVYLCASSLAQGGVRGRETQYFGPGTRLLVL.

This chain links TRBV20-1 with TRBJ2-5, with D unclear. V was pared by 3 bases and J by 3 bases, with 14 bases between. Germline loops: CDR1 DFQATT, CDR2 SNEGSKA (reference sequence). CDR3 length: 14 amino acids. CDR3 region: CSARVRAWEETQYF. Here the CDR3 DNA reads TGCAGTGCTAGGGTCCGGGCTTGGGAAGAGACCCAGTACTTC.

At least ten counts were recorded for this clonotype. In DNA form, the CDR3 reads TGCGCCAGCAGCTTGCAAGGGGGTAATTCACCCCTCCACTTT. It is translated as CASSLQGGNSPLHF. The rearrangement joins TRBV5-1 to TRBJ1-6, with a weak D call TRBD1 (6 bases). Trimming stripped 1 base from V and 6 bases from J, with 8 bases between. CDR1 is SGHRS and CDR2 is YFSETQ in the germline V gene. The CDR3 has 14 amino acids.

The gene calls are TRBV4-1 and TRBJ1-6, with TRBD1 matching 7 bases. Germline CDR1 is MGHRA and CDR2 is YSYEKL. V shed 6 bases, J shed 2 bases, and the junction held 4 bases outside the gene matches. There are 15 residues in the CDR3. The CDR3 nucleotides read TGCGCCAGCAGACAGGGGTCCACCTATAATTCACCCCTCCACTTT. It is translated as CASRQGSTYNSPLHF.

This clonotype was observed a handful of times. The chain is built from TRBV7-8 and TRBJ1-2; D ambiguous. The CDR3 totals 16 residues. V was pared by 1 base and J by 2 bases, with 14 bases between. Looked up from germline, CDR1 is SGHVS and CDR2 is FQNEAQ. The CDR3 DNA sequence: TGTGCCAGCAGCTTAGTGGCGGGGAGGAGAAACTATGGCTACACCTTC. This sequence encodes CASSLVAGRRNYGYTF.

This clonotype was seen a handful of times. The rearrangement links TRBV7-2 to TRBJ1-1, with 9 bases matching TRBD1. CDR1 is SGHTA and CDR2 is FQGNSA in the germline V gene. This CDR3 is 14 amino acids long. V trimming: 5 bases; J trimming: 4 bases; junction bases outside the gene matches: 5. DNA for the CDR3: TGTGCCAGCAGCCTGTGGGACAGGGCCACTGAAGCTTTCTTT. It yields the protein CASSLWDRATEAFF.

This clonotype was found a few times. CDR3 bases: TGTGCCAGCAGTTACTCAGGGGCAGGTCCCCTAGGCGAGCAGTACGTC. This sequence encodes CASSYSGAGPLGEQYV. This chain joins TRBV6-5 and TRBJ2-7; a possible D gene is TRBD1 (5 bases). V lost 0 bases and J lost 6, with 18 bases in between. The CDR3 runs to 16 residues. CDR1 MNHEY and CDR2 SVGAGI come from the germline V gene.

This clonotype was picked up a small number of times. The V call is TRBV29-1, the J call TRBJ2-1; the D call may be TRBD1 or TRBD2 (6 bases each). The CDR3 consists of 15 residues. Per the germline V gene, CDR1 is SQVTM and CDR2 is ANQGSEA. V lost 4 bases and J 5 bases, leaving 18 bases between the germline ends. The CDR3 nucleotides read TGCAGCGTTGGGATAATCCGGGGGCTGAACAATGAGCAGTTCTTC. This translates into CSVGIIRGLNNEQFF.

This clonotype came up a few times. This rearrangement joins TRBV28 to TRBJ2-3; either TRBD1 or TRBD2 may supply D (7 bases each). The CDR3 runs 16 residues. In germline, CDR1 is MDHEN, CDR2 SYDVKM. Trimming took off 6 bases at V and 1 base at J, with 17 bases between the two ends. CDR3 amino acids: CASRYRGGRRTDTQYF. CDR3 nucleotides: TGTGCCAGCAGATACAGGGGAGGGAGACGCACAGATACGCAGTATTTT.

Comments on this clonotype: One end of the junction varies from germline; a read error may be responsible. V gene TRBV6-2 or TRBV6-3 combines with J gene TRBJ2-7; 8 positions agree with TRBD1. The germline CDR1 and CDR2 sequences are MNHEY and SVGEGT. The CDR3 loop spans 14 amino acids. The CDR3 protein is CASREGQGLPERYF. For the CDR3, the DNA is TGTGCCAGCAGAGAAGGACAGGGACTCCCCGAGCGGTACTTC.

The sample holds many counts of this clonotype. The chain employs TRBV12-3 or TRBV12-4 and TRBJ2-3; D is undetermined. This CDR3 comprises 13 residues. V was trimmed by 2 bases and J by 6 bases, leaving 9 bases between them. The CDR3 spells CASSLRETDTQYF. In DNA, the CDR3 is TGTGCCAGCAGTTTAAGAGAAACGGATACGCAGTATTTT.

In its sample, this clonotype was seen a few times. CDR3 sequence: CASTPDRPRGYTF. The CDR3 DNA is TGTGCCAGCACCCCCGACAGACCTCGGGGCTACACCTTC. The chain employs TRBV7-2 and TRBJ1-2, with D possibly TRBD1 on 5 matching bases. V dropped 7 bases and J dropped 8 bases, with 17 bases sitting between them. Germline CDR1 reads SGHTA; CDR2 reads FQGNSA. The CDR3 sequence is 13 residues long.